The 5 T cell receptor beta chains listed next were all sequenced from one sample in a study of radiotherapy plus CTLA-4 blockade in lung cancer. Using immunoSEQ multiplex PCR, the repertoire was profiled, and TCRdb retains in-frame clones only, with some absent. The table records 83,000 or so clones, around 86% of them present only once. The specimen comprised peripheral blood, sampled from a patient treated with radiotherapy plus ipilimumab. These TCRs come from a human donor with non-small cell lung cancer who had stable disease on radiotherapy plus ipilimumab.

The rearrangement joins TRBV11-2 to TRBJ2-7; no clear D. Germline V lookup: CDR1 SGHAT, CDR2 FQNNGV. The CDR3 contains 14 residues. V lost 1 base and J lost 6, with 13 bases in between. CDR3 residues: CASSLVGSSSEQYF. CDR3 DNA: TGTGCCAGCAGCTTAGTAGGGTCAAGTTCCGAGCAGTACTTC.

The chain joins TRBV6-1 to TRBJ2-5; D might be TRBD2 (5 bases). The CDR3 contains 12 residues. From germline, CDR1 is MNHNS and CDR2 SASEGT. V was shortened by 5 bases and J by 6 bases, with 10 bases between the two germline ends. The CDR3 DNA sequence: TGTGCCAGCAGTTTTAGAGGGCAGACCCAGTACTTC. As protein: CASSFRGQTQYF.

As concerns this clone: Different DNA sequences within this sample yield the same CDR3. This chain links TRBV28 with TRBJ2-6, with D perhaps TRBD1 or TRBD2 (5 bases each). V lost 0 bases and J lost 0, with 6 bases in between. CDR1 MDHEN and CDR2 SYDVKM come from the germline V gene. This CDR3 is built from 16 residues. CDR3 in amino acids: CASSLWRGSGANVLTF. The CDR3, as DNA: TGTGCCAGCAGTTTATGGAGGGGCTCTGGGGCCAACGTCCTGACTTTC.

The rearrangement uses TRBV7-3 and TRBJ2-5, with D hard to call. Per germline, CDR1 SGHTA and CDR2 FQGTGA. The length of the CDR3 is 13 residues. Trimming took off 5 bases at V and 5 bases at J, with 12 bases between the two ends. The CDR3 region is CASSQDQWETQYF. CDR3 sequence (DNA): TGTGCCAGCAGCCAAGACCAGTGGGAGACCCAGTACTTC.

This clone was detected once. The chain joins TRBV9 to TRBJ2-3; TRBD2 agrees at 9 bases. The J segment lost 5 bases and the V segment lost 4 bases, leaving 8 bases of the junction unmatched. CDR1 is SGDLS and CDR2 is YYNGEE in the germline V gene. The CDR3 sequence is 15 residues long. The CDR3 DNA follows: TGTGCCAGCAGCCTCGGGACTAGCATGAGAGATACGCAGTATTTT. Protein sequence: CASSLGTSMRDTQYF.